These 10 T cell receptor beta chains originate from one sample sequenced in a study of OX40 agonist ivuxolimab in advanced cancers. The table came from immunoSEQ multiplex PCR; TCRdb's copy has only in-frame clones and leaves some out. The sample shows 70,000 to 100,000 clones, 89% of them seen only once. The material sequenced was CD4+ or CD8+ T cells sorted from blood, taken in a trial of the OX40 agonist ivuxolimab. The receptors were sampled from an adult with an advanced solid tumor such as melanoma, head and neck, liver or kidney cancer.

The J gene is TRBJ2-1, the V gene TRBV19; D might be TRBD1 (6 bases). From germline, CDR1 is LNHDA and CDR2 SQIVND (reference sequence). Trimming removed 3 bases at V and 1 base at J, with 10 bases between. This CDR3 has 15 amino acids. The CDR3 reads CASSILTGSYNEQFF. Here the CDR3 DNA reads TGTGCCAGTAGTATTCTCACAGGGTCCTACAATGAGCAGTTCTTC.

The rearrangement joins TRBV5-1 to TRBJ2-5; tentatively, D is TRBD2 (5 bases). The CDR3 covers 15 residues. V was trimmed by 0 bases and J by 0 bases, leaving 9 bases between them. CDR1 is SGHRS, CDR2 YFSETQ, per germline. The CDR3 sequence is CASSLAGENQETQYF. The DNA for the CDR3 is TGCGCCAGCAGCTTGGCCGGGGAAAACCAAGAGACCCAGTACTTC.

CDR3 bases: TGCGCCAGCAGCCAAGAGGACTGGGTAGGGGAGCAGTACTTC. Amino acid sequence: CASSQEDWVGEQYF. This sequence joins TRBV4-1 and TRBJ2-7; the D gene is possibly TRBD2 (5 bases). The V gene's germline CDR1 is MGHRA and CDR2 YSYEKL. The CDR3 runs to 14 residues. Trimming took off 0 bases at V and 7 bases at J, with 13 bases between the two ends.

This clone was picked up one time. The chain uses TRBV25-1 and TRBJ2-6; TRBD1 matches at 11 bases. Germline CDR1 reads MGHDK; CDR2 reads SYGVNS. V was clipped by 3 bases and J by 1 base; unmatched bases: 5. This CDR3 has 18 amino acids. For the CDR3, the DNA is TGTGCCAGCAGTGATGGACAGGGGGCGGTATCTGGGGCCAACGTCCTGACTTTC. The encoded protein is CASSDGQGAVSGANVLTF. Full variable domain (outside the CDR3, taken from reference TRBV25-1 and TRBJ2-6): EADIYQTPRYLVIGTGKKITLECSQTMGHDKMYWYQQDPGMELHLIHYSYGVNSTEKGDLSSESTVSRIRTEHFPLTLESARPSHTSQYLCASSDGQGAVSGANVLTFGAGSRLTVL.

V is TRBV29-1 and J is TRBJ1-3; D gene unclear. This CDR3 region has 13 residues. Germline values: CDR1 SQVTM, CDR2 ANQGSEA. With 7 bases removed from V and 0 bases from J, the gap between germline ends came to 10 bases. CDR3 DNA: TGCAGCGCCATGGAAACCTCTGGAAACACCATATATTTT. Translating gives CSAMETSGNTIYF.

This clone was counted between two and nine times. The chain is built from TRBV7-9 and TRBJ2-2; unclear D gene. V was pared by 3 bases and J by 2 bases, with 1 base between. The CDR3 is 12 amino acids. In germline, CDR1 is SEHNR, CDR2 FQNEAQ (reference sequence). CDR3 amino acids: CASSFNTGELFF. In nucleotides, the CDR3 is TGTGCCAGCAGCTTTAACACCGGGGAGCTGTTTTTT. The full variable domain, in which reference TRBV7-9 and TRBJ2-2 provide the parts outside the CDR3, is DTGVSQNPRHKITKRGQNVTFRCDPISEHNRLYWYRQTLGQGPEFLTYFQNEAQLEKSRLLSDRFSAERPKGSFSTLEIQRTEQGDSAMYLCASSFNTGELFFGEGSRLTVL.

The rearrangement joins TRBV7-9 to TRBJ2-7; D unclear. There are 17 residues in the CDR3. Germline values: CDR1 SEHNR, CDR2 FQNEAQ (reference sequence). V shed 6 bases and J shed 5 bases, with 26 bases lying between them. This CDR3 is CASSPNPHRRPGNEQYF. The CDR3 DNA reads TGTGCCAGCAGTCCCAACCCCCATCGGCGACCGGGTAACGAGCAGTACTTC.

In its sample, this clone was seen once. V is TRBV2 and J is TRBJ2-1; 11 bases are a match to TRBD2. Unmatched junction bases numbered 10, after V lost 8 bases and J lost 10 bases. The germline V gene encodes CDR1 SNHLY and CDR2 FYNNEI. The CDR3 loop spans 14 amino acids. CDR3 in amino acids: CASDPTSGTGEQFF. The CDR3 DNA reads as TGTGCCAGCGATCCGACTAGCGGGACGGGGGAGCAGTTCTTC. Combining the CDR3 with reference TRBV2 and TRBJ2-1 gives the whole variable domain EPEVTQTPSHQVTQMGQEVILRCVPISNHLYFYWYRQILGQKVEFLVSFYNNEISEKSEIFDDQFSVERPDGSNFTLKIRSTKLEDSAMYFCASDPTSGTGEQFFGPGTRLTVL.

The chain employs TRBV7-2 and TRBJ2-7, with 11 bases identical to TRBD1. Trimming took 1 base from V and 7 from J; bases not matched to a gene: 6. The CDR3 has 15 amino acids. CDR1 is SGHTA and CDR2 is FQGNSA in the germline V gene. The CDR3 region is CASSLVGTGGVEQYF. CDR3 DNA sequence: TGTGCCAGCAGCTTAGTGGGGACAGGGGGGGTGGAGCAGTACTTC.

This clone appeared once. This CDR3 reads CASTALGQGGTYEQYF. CDR3 in DNA: TGTGCCAGCACCGCCTTGGGACAGGGGGGGACCTACGAGCAGTACTTC. The chain uses TRBV6-6 and TRBJ2-7; 11 bases agree with TRBD1. V trimming: 7 bases; J trimming: 2 bases; junction bases outside the gene matches: 10. The CDR3 has 16 amino acids. Germline V gene data show CDR1 as MNHNY and CDR2 as SVGAGI (reference sequence).